Each of the 15 T cell receptor beta chains below was sequenced from the same sample in a study of Graves' ophthalmopathy and Graves' hyperthyroidism. RNA transcripts were the source from which TCR beta CDR3 regions were amplified. First-round RT-PCR used HTBI primers; second-round multiplex PCR followed. Using its own MiXCR run on the multiplex PCR reads, TCRdb lists one record per CDR3 protein. The repertoire holds roughly 350,000 distinct CDR3 sequences, with 17% as singletons. Material: peripheral blood. These receptors all come from an adult woman with stable Graves' hyperthyroidism.

This clonotype was recorded many times. The CDR3 DNA sequence: TGTGCCAGCAGCTTCGGAGTAGCGGGAGTCCAAGAGACCCAGTACTTC. It encodes CASSFGVAGVQETQYF. The J gene is TRBJ2-5, the V gene TRBV7-2, with 9 positions matching TRBD2. The J segment lost 1 base and the V segment lost 3 bases, leaving 6 bases of the junction unmatched. CDR1 is SGHTA and CDR2 is FQGNSA in the germline V gene. This CDR3 has 16 amino acids. Full variable domain (remainder filled in from reference TRBV7-2 and TRBJ2-5): GAGVSQSPSNKVTEKGKDVELRCDPISGHTALYWYRQSLGQGLEFLIYFQGNSAPDKSGLPSDRFSAERTGGSVSTLTIQRTQQEDSAVYLCASSFGVAGVQETQYFGPGTRLLVL.

This clonotype was detected many times. The chain has TRBV12-3 or TRBV12-4 and TRBJ2-7; maybe TRBD2 (6 bases). Trimming removed 6 bases at V and 4 bases at J, with 13 bases between. The CDR3 totals 13 residues. CDR3 nucleotide sequence: TGTGCCAGCAGCGGGGGACCAACTTACGAGCAGTACTTC. It yields the protein CASSGGPTYEQYF.

The chain carries TRBV6-1 and TRBJ1-5; D gene ambiguous. This CDR3 has 13 residues. Germline V lookup: CDR1 MNHNS, CDR2 SASEGT. Trimming took off 8 bases at V and 0 bases at J, with 8 bases between the two ends. The CDR3 DNA reads TGTGCCAGCGAAACAGTTAGCAATCAGCCCCAGCATTTT. This codes for CASETVSNQPQHF.

This clonotype was observed many times. The rearrangement joins TRBV28 to TRBJ2-7; 8 positions agree with TRBD2. V shed 3 bases and J 3 bases; nucleotides not matched to a gene: 7. The CDR3 extends over 15 amino acids. Germline lookup yields CDR1 MDHEN and CDR2 SYDVKM. CDR3 sequence reads: CASSFQAGALYEQYF. Here the CDR3 DNA reads TGTGCCAGCAGTTTCCAAGCGGGAGCGCTCTACGAGCAGTACTTC.

A few counts support this clonotype. The V and J genes are TRBV28 and TRBJ2-7, with D perhaps TRBD1 (6 bases). V was trimmed by 6 bases and J by 5 bases, leaving 20 bases between them. CDR1 MDHEN and CDR2 SYDVKM come from the germline V gene. There are 15 residues in the CDR3. The CDR3 reads CASSITGPKWNEQYF. CDR3 in DNA: TGTGCCAGCAGCATAACAGGGCCTAAGTGGAACGAGCAGTACTTC.

In this sample, this clonotype turned up many times. The chain recombines TRBV28 with TRBJ1-2; 7 nucleotides agree with TRBD1. V was clipped by 6 bases and J by 5 bases; unmatched bases: 9. The CDR3 extends over 14 amino acids. Per the germline V gene, CDR1 is MDHEN and CDR2 is SYDVKM. The CDR3 loop is CASSVPGTAYGYTF. The CDR3 DNA reads as TGTGCCAGCAGCGTTCCAGGGACAGCGTATGGCTACACCTTC.

This clonotype has at least ten counts. The V gene is TRBV10-1, the J gene TRBJ2-2; D remains unclear. V lost 2 bases, J lost 5 bases, and 6 bases lay in between. In germline, CDR1 is WNHNN, CDR2 SYGVQD (reference sequence). This CDR3 spans 13 amino acids. The CDR3 here is CASSELVTGELFF. The CDR3 DNA is TGCGCCAGCAGTGAGCTCGTTACCGGGGAGCTGTTTTTT.

This clonotype was detected many times. V gene TRBV11-2 combines with J gene TRBJ2-7, with a tentative D call TRBD1 (5 bases). This CDR3 contains 15 residues. V was clipped by 1 base and J by 6 bases, with 16 bases between them. The germline CDR1 and CDR2 sequences are SGHAT and FQNNGV. This CDR3 is CASSLGIQGTLEQYF. In nucleotides, the CDR3 is TGTGCCAGCAGCTTAGGGATTCAGGGAACCCTCGAGCAGTACTTC.

This clonotype was detected ten times or more. The rearrangement joins TRBV6-1 to TRBJ2-7; D could derive from TRBD1 or TRBD2 (5 bases each). CDR3 length equals 14 residues. V shed 2 bases and J shed 4 bases, with 12 bases lying between them. The germline gives CDR1 MNHNS, CDR2 SASEGT. The CDR3 loop is CASSEPGTYYEQYF. In DNA, the CDR3 is TGTGCCAGCAGTGAACCAGGGACGTATTACGAGCAGTACTTC.

This clonotype was detected ten times or more. This chain connects TRBV12-3 or TRBV12-4 to TRBJ2-2; D possibly corresponds to TRBD1 (6 bases). V was clipped by 6 bases and J by 4 bases, with 12 bases between them. The CDR3 length is 14 residues. This chain's CDR3 is CASRMTGRTGELFF. For the CDR3, the DNA is TGTGCCAGCAGGATGACAGGTCGCACCGGGGAGCTGTTTTTT.

This clonotype was observed many times. The rearrangement links TRBV19 to TRBJ1-5; perhaps TRBD1 as D (5 bases). Germline assignment: CDR1 LNHDA and CDR2 SQIVND (reference sequence). The ends were cut back, 3 bases at V and 2 bases at J, with 11 bases in the middle. The CDR3 runs 15 residues. CDR3 loop: CASSMGGGGNQPQHF. The CDR3 region has the DNA TGTGCCAGTAGTATGGGGGGTGGGGGCAATCAGCCCCAGCATTTT.

The V gene is TRBV6-1, the J gene TRBJ2-7; the D is unclear. The CDR3 runs 12 residues. Trimming stripped 6 bases from V and 6 bases from J, with 12 bases between. Per the germline V gene, CDR1 is MNHNS and CDR2 is SASEGT. In DNA, the CDR3 is TGTGCCAGCAGGTCTTTATTAGGCGAGCAGTACTTC. Translation gives CASRSLLGEQYF.

This clonotype was counted many times. The rearrangement uses TRBV12-3 or TRBV12-4 and TRBJ1-5; no clear D. Between the trimmed V and J ends, which lost 5 bases and 6 bases, there was a span of 11 bases. The CDR3 covers 13 residues. For the CDR3, the DNA is TGTGCCAGCAGTACCCTGGGCGGTCAGCCCCAGCATTTT. It encodes CASSTLGGQPQHF.

This clonotype was picked up a small number of times. This sequence joins TRBV20-1 and TRBJ1-3, with D perhaps TRBD1 (6 bases). The CDR3 sequence is 20 residues long. V lost 1 base, J lost 0 bases, and 25 bases lay in between. Looked up from germline, CDR1 is DFQATT and CDR2 is SNEGSKA (reference sequence). The chain's CDR3 is CSARALVGGQSFFSGNTIYF. In DNA, the CDR3 is TGCAGTGCTAGAGCCCTGGTAGGCGGACAGTCTTTCTTCTCTGGAAACACCATATATTTT.

This clonotype was detected many times. A much larger clonotype is one base distant, so this may be a read error. The genes are TRBV6-2 or TRBV6-3 and TRBJ2-5; 8 bases fit TRBD2. The CDR3 has 17 residues. Looked up from germline, CDR1 is MNHEY and CDR2 is SVGEGT. V was clipped by 2 bases and J by 5 bases; unmatched bases: 13. CDR3 sequence: CASSYPIYAGGGETQYF. The CDR3 region has the DNA TGTGCCAGCAGTTACCCGATCTATGCGGGAGGTGGTGAGACCCAGTACTTC.